This passage covers 20 T cell receptor beta chains from one sample sequenced in a study of cytomegalovirus exposure and HLA in healthy donors. PCR amplification relied on 60 Vbeta primers (plus 13 Jbeta primers). Some clones are missing from TCRdb's copy, which holds only in-frame ones; the method was immunoSEQ multiplex PCR. The data contain about 120,000 clones, about 75% of them seen just once; the ten biggest clones take up about 2.7%. Input material: PBMCs. The receptors were sampled from a woman in her thirties or forties in good health and CMV-seropositive.

The chain uses TRBV28 and TRBJ2-1; TRBD1 matches at 7 bases. This CDR3 has 12 amino acids. V lost 8 bases to trimming and J lost 7 bases; unmatched junction nucleotides: 5. In germline, CDR1 is MDHEN, CDR2 SYDVKM. The CDR3, as DNA: TGTGCCAGCGGGGCACAGGGGAATGAGCAGTTCTTC. Its translation is CASGAQGNEQFF.

The genes are TRBV6-1 and TRBJ1-1, with a weak D call TRBD1 (5 bases). Trimming took off 1 base at V and 5 bases at J, with 14 bases between the two ends. CDR3 size: 15 residues. From germline, CDR1 is MNHNS and CDR2 SASEGT. CDR3 nucleotides: TGTGCCAGCAGTGAAGGCTGGGGGGGGTTGACTGAAGCTTTCTTT. It codes for CASSEGWGGLTEAFF.

This clone appeared a few times. V usage is TRBV19 and J usage is TRBJ2-1; 9 nucleotides line up with TRBD1. The CDR3 has 12 amino acids. Germline CDR1 reads LNHDA; CDR2 reads SQIVND (reference sequence). Losses at the gene ends were 10 bases for V and 6 bases for J; bases not matched to a gene: 4. The DNA of the CDR3 is TGTGCCACCGACAGGGGGGGCAATGAGCAGTTCTTC. Translated, it gives CATDRGGNEQFF.

The chain carries TRBV19 and TRBJ1-2, with 8 bases identical to TRBD1. The V segment lost 3 bases and the J segment 7 bases; nucleotides outside the gene matches: 13. Germline V CDR1 and CDR2: LNHDA, SQIVND (reference sequence). The CDR3 sequence is 16 residues long. The CDR3 loop reads CASSIGGDRNSFGYTF. The CDR3 DNA follows: TGTGCCAGTAGTATCGGAGGGGACAGGAATAGTTTTGGCTACACCTTC.

The chain carries TRBV4-1 and TRBJ2-6; 7 bases agree with TRBD1. The CDR3 is 16 amino acids. CDR1 is MGHRA, CDR2 YSYEKL, per germline. J lost 4 bases, V lost 2 bases, and 5 bases had no gene match. CDR3 region: CASSQSTGAGANVLTF. The CDR3 DNA is TGCGCCAGCAGCCAATCTACAGGGGCCGGGGCCAACGTCCTGACTTTC.

This clone is labeled medium-sized (0.01 to 0.1%). The V call is TRBV11-3, the J call TRBJ2-6, with D perhaps matching TRBD2 (5 bases). Germline CDR1 is SGHNT and CDR2 is YENEEA. The V gene lost 1 base and the J gene lost 3 bases, with 10 bases spanning the gap. The CDR3 loop spans 16 amino acids. Here the CDR3 reads CASSLASGYGANVLTF. For the CDR3, the DNA is TGTGCCAGCAGCTTAGCCTCGGGATATGGGGCCAACGTCCTGACTTTC.

The V and J genes are TRBV13 and TRBJ2-7; TRBD1 aligns across 8 bases. Germline trimming cut 3 bases from V and 0 bases from J; bases unmatched to any gene: 7. Germline CDR1 reads PRHDT; CDR2 reads FYEKMQ (reference sequence). The CDR3 spans 16 residues. The CDR3 DNA reads as TGTGCCAGCAGCTTGGCCGGACAGGGAAACTCCTACGAGCAGTACTTC. Encoded protein: CASSLAGQGNSYEQYF.

Concerning this clone itself: Other DNA sequences in this specimen translate into the identical CDR3. V gene TRBV9 combines with J gene TRBJ1-2; tentatively, D is TRBD1 (6 bases). The CDR3 covers 13 residues. The germline gives CDR1 SGDLS, CDR2 YYNGEE. The V end lost 0 bases, the J end lost 4 bases, and 7 bases lay between the germline ends. The CDR3 sequence is CASSVEQGYGYTF. CDR3 nucleotide sequence: TGTGCCAGCAGCGTAGAACAGGGCTATGGCTACACCTTC.

This clone was counted only a few times. This chain joins TRBV2 and TRBJ1-1; 12 positions match TRBD1. Looked up from germline, CDR1 is SNHLY and CDR2 is FYNNEI. The CDR3 runs to 18 residues. J gave up 2 bases and V 3 bases, and 10 bases lay outside the gene matches. DNA of the CDR3: TGTGCCAGCAGTGAGGGCATGGGACAGGGGGCCCGAAACACTGAAGCTTTCTTT. This gives the protein CASSEGMGQGARNTEAFF. The variable domain in full, with the rest retrieved from reference TRBV2 and TRBJ1-1, is EPEVTQTPSHQVTQMGQEVILRCVPISNHLYFYWYRQILGQKVEFLVSFYNNEISEKSEIFDDQFSVERPDGSNFTLKIRSTKLEDSAMYFCASSEGMGQGARNTEAFFGQGTRLTVV.

J is TRBJ2-3 and V is TRBV4-1; weak D call: TRBD2 (5 bases). Trimming took off 4 bases at V and 0 bases at J, with 11 bases between the two ends. The CDR3 sequence is 15 residues long. Germline V gene data show CDR1 as MGHRA and CDR2 as YSYEKL. The CDR3 coding sequence is TGCGCCAGCAGCCTGACGGAGGTCAGCACAGATACGCAGTATTTT. Protein sequence: CASSLTEVSTDTQYF.

This clone was counted between two and nine times. DNA of the CDR3: TGTGCCAGCAGCGCGAGGGACAGGGGAAACACCGGGGAGCTGTTTTTT. Encoded protein: CASSARDRGNTGELFF. The rearrangement joins TRBV9 to TRBJ2-2; 10 nucleotides agree with TRBD1. The CDR3 is made up of 16 amino acids. Looked up from germline, CDR1 is SGDLS and CDR2 is YYNGEE. The V gene end was trimmed by 3 bases and the J gene end by 2 bases; junction bases not matched to a gene: 4.

The table lists this clone with a count of one. The DNA for the CDR3 is TGTGCCAGCAGCTTGAGCCGCGCGCAGGGAAATCAGCCCCAGCATTTT. It yields the protein CASSLSRAQGNQPQHF. This chain connects TRBV5-8 to TRBJ1-5, with D possibly matching TRBD1 (5 bases). V lost 1 base, J lost 4 bases, and 15 bases lay in between. Germline V CDR1 and CDR2: SGHTS, YDEGEE. The CDR3 has 16 amino acids.

The chain joins TRBV30 to TRBJ1-5; the D gene is possibly TRBD1 (6 bases). Per the germline V gene, CDR1 is GTSNPN and CDR2 is SVGIG (reference sequence). V lost 5 bases, J lost 1 base, and 15 bases lay in between. The CDR3 length is 15 residues. The CDR3: CAWGFTGISNQPQHF. The DNA of the CDR3 is TGTGCCTGGGGGTTCACAGGGATAAGCAATCAGCCCCAGCATTTT.

The chain joins TRBV30 to TRBJ1-3; tentative D call: TRBD1 (6 bases). The CDR3 extends over 14 amino acids. The germline V gene encodes CDR1 GTSNPN and CDR2 SVGIG (reference sequence). V lost 4 bases, J lost 8 bases, and 18 bases lay in between. CDR3 bases: TGTGCCTGGAACCCCACGACAGGAGGTGACACCATATATTTT. This encodes CAWNPTTGGDTIYF.

V and J are TRBV19 and TRBJ2-2, with D possibly being TRBD2 (5 bases). Germline V lookup: CDR1 LNHDA, CDR2 SQIVND (reference sequence). Trimming took 4 bases from V and 6 from J, leaving 21 bases between them. CDR3 length equals 17 residues. The CDR3 spells CASSNFLRGGKAGELFF. The CDR3 DNA is TGTGCCAGTAGTAACTTTCTTCGGGGTGGGAAGGCCGGGGAGCTGTTTTTT.

V usage is TRBV19 and J usage is TRBJ1-1; D gene unclear. V lost 3 bases to trimming and J lost 8 bases, with 13 bases between them. CDR3 length equals 13 residues. Germline V gene data show CDR1 as LNHDA and CDR2 as SQIVND (reference sequence). CDR3 sequence (DNA): TGTGCCAGTAGTATGGGCAGCAACATCGAAGCTTTCTTT. Translation gives CASSMGSNIEAFF.

This sequence joins TRBV5-4 and TRBJ2-5, with 9 bases lining up with TRBD2. This CDR3 comprises 15 residues. CDR1 SGHNT and CDR2 YYREEE come from the germline V gene (reference sequence). Trimming at V came to 0 bases and at J to 5 bases, leaving 5 bases not matched to a gene. In DNA, the CDR3 is TGTGCCAGCAGCTTGGCCGCGGGAGGGGTGGAGACCCAGTACTTC. Amino acid sequence: CASSLAAGGVETQYF.

This sequence joins TRBV21-1 and TRBJ2-2; TRBD1, the table's D call, lacks a check against the DNA. TRBV21-1 is given as a pseudogene. CDR3 length: 17 residues. The DNA for the CDR3 is TGTGCCAGCAGTGGACAGGGGGCAGTGTTGAAGACCGGGGAGCTGTTTTTT. This sequence encodes CASSGQGAVLKTGELFF.

The chain couples TRBV9 to TRBJ2-4; D perhaps matches TRBD2 (6 bases). CDR1 is SGDLS and CDR2 is YYNGEE in the germline V gene. Trimming removed 0 bases at V and 6 bases at J, with 13 bases between. The CDR3 contains 15 residues. As DNA, the CDR3 is TGTGCCAGCAGCGTAGAAGGAGGGATGGGAAACATTCAGTACTTC. Its translation is CASSVEGGMGNIQYF.

The chain joins TRBV28 to TRBJ1-2; 9 bases are shared with TRBD1. Germline CDR1 MDHEN, CDR2 SYDVKM. V lost 7 bases to trimming and J lost 6 bases; unmatched junction nucleotides: 12. The CDR3 is made up of 15 amino acids. CDR3 nucleotides: TGTGCCAGCACCCATGGAGGGACAGGGAATGATGGCTACACCTTC. It specifies CASTHGGTGNDGYTF.